Detailed here is one T cell receptor beta chain. Antigen unknown. The data were obtained in a study of cytomegalovirus exposure and HLA in healthy donors. Study-wide context: There were fewer than 130 million unique TCR beta sequences, drawn from some 180 million T cells, in an earlier analysis. General study points: Some highly shared sequence variants likely arose as a pipeline artifact. Most observed TCR sequences were rare, whereas some public TCRs were detected in many donors.

Trimming removed 5 bases from V and 4 bases from J; junction bases left unmatched: 10. Germline CDR1 is SGHAT and CDR2 is FQNNGV. The CDR3 is 15 amino acids. Nominally healthy donors provided the samples, though records likely missed some immune exposures. The study ran its PCR with 60 Vbeta and 13 Jbeta primers. The repertoire was sequenced with immunoSEQ multiplex PCR; TCRdb's copy has only in-frame clones and lacks some. The sample has 150,000 to 200,000 clones, 77% seen once. This receptor was identified in a young woman in good health and CMV-seronegative. The sequencing sample was made of PBMCs. This chain joins TRBV11-2 and TRBJ1-1; 7 nucleotides align to TRBD1. In DNA form, the CDR3 reads TGTGCCAGCAGCGTCGACAGGGATAGAGGCACTGAAGCTTTCTTT. It yields the protein CASSVDRDRGTEAFF.